This note documents a single T cell receptor (beta chain) sequence. Its target is not known. TCRdb redid the calling of the 5' RACE reads with MiXCR, one entry per CDR3 protein. The sample yields roughly 250,000 distinct CDR3 sequences, 10% to 15% seen once. This entry belongs to a study of T cells after yellow fever vaccination. Study results and limitations: Among primary-vaccination clones, most reappeared after the booster, at 95% to 96% for CD4 and under 90% for CD8.

The V end was cut by 4 bases, the J end by 5 bases, with 21 bases between. This CDR3 has 17 amino acids. The germline V gene has CDR1 SGHAT and CDR2 FQNNGV. The source of this sequence is a man aged 30-40 years who received the YFV17D yellow fever vaccine. This chain joins TRBV11-2 and TRBJ2-1; D remains unclear. Sequences were derived from CD4+ T cells sorted from PBMCs, sampled 45 days after the yellow fever booster vaccination. CDR3 amino acids: CASSSFPQVEKNNEQFF. The CDR3 coding sequence is TGTGCCAGCAGCTCCTTCCCCCAGGTTGAAAAAAACAATGAGCAGTTCTTC.